A selection of T cell receptor beta chains follows, all from one sample in a study of T cell repertoires in cytomegalovirus infection. TCRdb ran MiXCR on the reads and lists one entry per CDR3 protein. In the table there are about 920,000 distinct CDR3 sequences, less than 40% of which are singletons. No antigen has been identified for these receptors. The sample here was cultured CD8+ T cells from PBMCs, taken from culture after CMV antigen stimulation. The receptors were gathered from a human donor in good health (CMV status not recorded). Some clones in this sample may be carry-over from other donors' samples. CDR3s include the opening cysteine and the closing phenylalanine or tryptophan. The D gene is left open where the match is weak. Only some rows state a clone size, as once, few, many or a class for expanded clones.

clone size: few
V gene: TRBV6-6
D gene: .
J gene: TRBJ2-7
CDR3 protein: CASSYSGLSAGGILEQYF
CDR3 DNA: TGTGCCAGCAGTTACTCGGGACTCTCGGCAGGAGGTATTTTGGAGCAGTACTTC

clone size: .
V gene: TRBV4-1
D gene: .
J gene: TRBJ2-2
CDR3 protein: CASSQAGLRGGPGELFF
CDR3 DNA: TGCGCCAGCAGCCAAGCGGGACTCCGAGGCGGTCCCGGGGAGCTGTTTTTT

clone size: .
V gene: TRBV19
D gene: .
J gene: TRBJ1-5
CDR3 protein: CASSIWELQPQHF
CDR3 DNA: TGTGCCAGTAGTATCTGGGAACTTCAGCCCCAGCATTTT

clone size: .
V gene: TRBV5-4
D gene: .
J gene: TRBJ1-1
CDR3 protein: CASSLAWDTTNTEAFF
CDR3 DNA: TGTGCCAGCAGCTTGGCCTGGGACACGACGAACACTGAAGCTTTCTTT

clone size: .
V gene: TRBV5-8
D gene: TRBD1
J gene: TRBJ1-5
CDR3 protein: CASSRPGQGNQPQHF
CDR3 DNA: TGTGCCAGCAGCCGACCGGGACAGGGTAATCAGCCCCAGCATTTT

clone size: .
V gene: TRBV4-1
D gene: .
J gene: TRBJ2-7
CDR3 protein: CASSPLTSTPGEQYF
CDR3 DNA: TGCGCCAGCAGCCCACTTACTAGTACTCCGGGGGAGCAGTACTTC

clone size: few
V gene: TRBV6-6
D gene: .
J gene: TRBJ2-7
CDR3 protein: CASSYSTRSMYEQYF
CDR3 DNA: TGTGCCAGCAGTTACTCTACCAGATCGATGTACGAGCAGTACTTC

clone size: .
V gene: TRBV2
D gene: TRBD1
J gene: TRBJ2-1
CDR3 protein: CAAPGTGGNNEQFF
CDR3 DNA: TGTGCCGCCCCCGGGACAGGGGGAAACAATGAGCAGTTCTTC

clone size: few
V gene: TRBV7-2
D gene: .
J gene: TRBJ1-1
CDR3 protein: CASSPPPMYPEAFF
CDR3 DNA: TGTGCCAGCAGCCCCCCCCCTATGTACCCTGAAGCTTTCTTT

clone size: few
V gene: TRBV4-1
D gene: TRBD2
J gene: TRBJ2-5
CDR3 protein: CASSLVAGVTYQETQYF
CDR3 DNA: TGCGCCAGCAGCCTAGTAGCGGGGGTGACGTACCAAGAGACCCAGTACTTC

clone size: .
V gene: TRBV7-8
D gene: .
J gene: TRBJ2-6
CDR3 protein: CASSYIQGGSVGANVLTF
CDR3 DNA: TGTGCCAGCAGCTATATACAGGGAGGTAGCGTTGGGGCCAACGTCCTGACTTTC

clone size: few
V gene: TRBV6-5
D gene: .
J gene: TRBJ2-7
CDR3 protein: CASSYQSDSPPGEQYF
CDR3 DNA: TGTGCCAGCAGTTACCAGTCGGACAGCCCCCCAGGCGAGCAGTACTTC

clone size: .
V gene: TRBV7-6
D gene: TRBD1
J gene: TRBJ2-2
CDR3 protein: CASSLSGGGVTGELFF
CDR3 DNA: TGTGCCAGCAGCTTATCAGGGGGCGGTGTTACCGGGGAGCTGTTTTTT

clone size: few
V gene: TRBV4-1
D gene: .
J gene: TRBJ2-1
CDR3 protein: CASSHVEGFSEDEQFF
CDR3 DNA: TGCGCCAGCAGCCATGTTGAGGGGTTTTCGGAGGATGAGCAGTTCTTC

clone size: few
V gene: TRBV2
D gene: TRBD2
J gene: TRBJ2-1
CDR3 protein: CASGLADNYNEQFF
CDR3 DNA: TGTGCCAGCGGACTAGCGGACAACTACAATGAGCAGTTCTTC

clone size: .
V gene: TRBV7-9
D gene: TRBD2
J gene: TRBJ2-2
CDR3 protein: CASSVTSGENTGELFF
CDR3 DNA: TGTGCCAGCAGCGTGACTAGCGGTGAGAACACCGGGGAGCTGTTTTTT

clone size: .
V gene: TRBV12-3/TRBV12-4
D gene: TRBD2
J gene: TRBJ2-1
CDR3 protein: CASSFGLAGTSIKSHTYNEQFF
CDR3 DNA: TGTGCCAGCAGCTTCGGACTAGCGGGGACTTCTATAAAATCCCATACCTACAATGAGCAGTTCTTC

clone size: many
V gene: TRBV7-6
D gene: TRBD1
J gene: TRBJ1-5
CDR3 protein: CASSLGTGSKYSNQPQHF
CDR3 DNA: TGTGCCAGCAGCCTCGGGACAGGGTCGAAGTATAGCAATCAGCCCCAGCATTTT

clone size: few
V gene: TRBV28
D gene: .
J gene: TRBJ1-2
CDR3 protein: CASSLGRYCTF
CDR3 DNA: TGTGCCAGCAGTTTAGGGAGGTATTGCACCTTC

clone size: few
V gene: TRBV9
D gene: TRBD1
J gene: TRBJ2-3
CDR3 protein: CASSEQGAKTDTQYF
CDR3 DNA: TGTGCCAGCAGCGAACAGGGGGCCAAAACAGATACGCAGTATTTT

clone size: .
V gene: TRBV27
D gene: .
J gene: TRBJ1-4
CDR3 protein: CASKETGLSSEKLFF
CDR3 DNA: TGTGCCAGCAAGGAGACAGGCTTGTCAAGTGAAAAACTGTTTTTT

clone size: .
V gene: TRBV3-1
D gene: .
J gene: TRBJ1-1
CDR3 protein: CASSQPSTTPADTEAFF
CDR3 DNA: TGTGCCAGCAGCCAGCCCAGTACGACACCAGCGGACACTGAAGCTTTCTTT

clone size: .
V gene: TRBV2
D gene: .
J gene: TRBJ1-3
CDR3 protein: CASSDKISGTLNTIYF
CDR3 DNA: TGTGCCAGCAGCGATAAAATCTCCGGGACACTAAACACCATATATTTT

clone size: .
V gene: TRBV29-1
D gene: TRBD1
J gene: TRBJ2-5
CDR3 protein: CSVEDGDSSWETQYF
CDR3 DNA: TGCAGCGTTGAAGATGGGGACAGCAGTTGGGAGACCCAGTACTTC

clone size: .
V gene: TRBV9
D gene: TRBD1
J gene: TRBJ1-4
CDR3 protein: CASSGRGQEKLFF
CDR3 DNA: TGTGCCAGCAGCGGCAGGGGGCAGGAAAAACTGTTTTTT

clone size: many
V gene: TRBV7-2
D gene: TRBD2
J gene: TRBJ2-1
CDR3 protein: CASSLRGENYNEQFF
CDR3 DNA: TGTGCCAGCAGCTTACGGGGGGAGAACTACAATGAGCAGTTCTTC

clone size: few
V gene: TRBV25-1
D gene: TRBD2
J gene: TRBJ2-1
CDR3 protein: CASRKAGGPNEQFF
CDR3 DNA: TGTGCCAGCAGAAAAGCGGGGGGGCCCAATGAGCAGTTCTTC

clone size: many
V gene: TRBV7-3
D gene: TRBD1
J gene: TRBJ2-1
CDR3 protein: CASSLRQGSYNEQFF
CDR3 DNA: TGTGCCAGCAGCCTCAGACAGGGCTCCTACAATGAGCAGTTCTTC

clone size: few
V gene: TRBV7-8
D gene: TRBD1
J gene: TRBJ1-1
CDR3 protein: CASSPETGIAVTEAFF
CDR3 DNA: TGTGCCAGCAGCCCCGAGACAGGGATTGCGGTCACTGAAGCTTTCTTT

clone size: .
V gene: TRBV27
D gene: .
J gene: TRBJ2-5
CDR3 protein: CASSLGPFLAEETQYF
CDR3 DNA: TGTGCCAGCAGTTTAGGTCCCTTTCTGGCTGAAGAGACCCAGTACTTC

clone size: .
V gene: TRBV4-1
D gene: TRBD1
J gene: TRBJ1-2
CDR3 protein: CASSQEGTVMPADF
CDR3 DNA: TGCGCCAGCAGCCAAGAAGGGACAGTCATGCCCGCAGACTTC

clone size: .
V gene: TRBV12-3/TRBV12-4
D gene: TRBD2
J gene: TRBJ2-1
CDR3 protein: CASKILAGYEQFF
CDR3 DNA: TGTGCCAGCAAGATCCTAGCGGGCTATGAGCAGTTCTTC

clone size: .
V gene: TRBV9
D gene: TRBD2
J gene: TRBJ2-5
CDR3 protein: CASSPRDYEGETQYF
CDR3 DNA: TGTGCCAGCAGCCCCAGGGACTACGAAGGGGAGACCCAGTACTTC

clone size: .
V gene: TRBV3-1
D gene: .
J gene: TRBJ1-5
CDR3 protein: CASSQDLPHNQPQHF
CDR3 DNA: TGTGCCAGCAGCCAAGACCTACCCCATAATCAGCCCCAGCATTTT

clone size: .
V gene: TRBV5-6
D gene: TRBD2
J gene: TRBJ2-1
CDR3 protein: CASSLGSGGTREQFF
CDR3 DNA: TGTGCCAGCAGCTTGGGCAGCGGGGGGACAAGAGAGCAGTTCTTC

clone size: .
V gene: TRBV12-3/TRBV12-4
D gene: TRBD1
J gene: TRBJ1-1
CDR3 protein: CASRPPQGGVNTEAFF
CDR3 DNA: TGTGCCAGCAGACCGCCCCAGGGGGGAGTGAACACTGAAGCTTTCTTT

clone size: .
V gene: TRBV12-3/TRBV12-4
D gene: .
J gene: TRBJ2-6
CDR3 protein: CASRTFSGANVLTF
CDR3 DNA: TGTGCCAGCAGAACGTTCTCGGGGGCCAACGTCCTGACTTTC

clone size: .
V gene: TRBV4-1
D gene: .
J gene: TRBJ2-7
CDR3 protein: CASSQGGEAYEQYF
CDR3 DNA: TGCGCCAGCAGCCAAGGTGGGGAAGCCTACGAGCAGTACTTC

clone size: .
V gene: TRBV7-9
D gene: .
J gene: TRBJ2-5
CDR3 protein: CASSLVGLDF
CDR3 DNA: TGTGCCAGCAGCTTAGTGGGTCTGGACTTC

clone size: .
V gene: TRBV5-6
D gene: .
J gene: TRBJ2-7
CDR3 protein: CASSRAGGEQYF
CDR3 DNA: TGTGCCAGCAGCCGCGCCGGGGGCGAGCAGTACTTC

clone size: .
V gene: TRBV7-4
D gene: .
J gene: TRBJ2-3
CDR3 protein: CASSPYKGVASTDTQYF
CDR3 DNA: TGTGCCAGCAGCCCCTATAAGGGGGTGGCCAGCACAGATACGCAGTATTTT

clone size: once
V gene: TRBV7-2
D gene: .
J gene: TRBJ1-1
CDR3 protein: CASSLRERPFEAFF
CDR3 DNA: TGTGCCAGCAGCTTAAGGGAACGACCCTTCGAAGCTTTCTTT

clone size: .
V gene: TRBV15
D gene: .
J gene: TRBJ1-5
CDR3 protein: CATSRVRTSLYSNQPQHF
CDR3 DNA: TGTGCCACCAGCAGAGTGAGGACAAGCCTCTACAGCAATCAGCCCCAGCATTTT

clone size: .
V gene: TRBV6-4
D gene: TRBD2
J gene: TRBJ2-1
CDR3 protein: CAGGVEQFF
CDR3 DNA: TGTGCGGGGGGGGTTGAGCAGTTCTTC

clone size: few
V gene: TRBV7-6
D gene: .
J gene: TRBJ2-3
CDR3 protein: CASSPSRDTQYF
CDR3 DNA: TGTGCCAGCAGCCCAAGCAGGGATACGCAGTATTTT

clone size: many
V gene: TRBV27
D gene: .
J gene: TRBJ2-3
CDR3 protein: CASSLERSTDTQYF
CDR3 DNA: TGTGCCAGCAGTTTAGAGCGTAGCACAGATACGCAGTATTTT

clone size: few
V gene: TRBV6-1
D gene: .
J gene: TRBJ2-2
CDR3 protein: CASSHLTGINTGELFF
CDR3 DNA: TGTGCCAGCAGTCACCTGACTGGAATTAACACCGGGGAGCTGTTTTTT

clone size: few
V gene: TRBV7-8
D gene: .
J gene: TRBJ1-4
CDR3 protein: CASSEGVATEKLFF
CDR3 DNA: TGTGCCAGCAGCGAAGGAGTTGCAACTGAAAAACTGTTTTTT

clone size: .
V gene: TRBV28
D gene: TRBD1
J gene: TRBJ1-6
CDR3 protein: CASSLYPEGQANSPLHF
CDR3 DNA: TGTGCCAGCAGTCTCTACCCCGAGGGACAGGCCAATTCACCCCTCCACTTT

clone size: .
V gene: TRBV2
D gene: .
J gene: TRBJ1-1
CDR3 protein: CASSEGVSNTEAFF
CDR3 DNA: TGTGCCAGCAGTGAAGGGGTCTCGAACACTGAAGCTTTCTTT

clone size: many
V gene: TRBV4-2
D gene: .
J gene: TRBJ1-4
CDR3 protein: CASLKERTSNEKLFF
CDR3 DNA: TGTGCCAGCCTCAAAGAAAGGACTTCAAATGAAAAACTGTTTTTT

clone size: many
V gene: TRBV7-9
D gene: TRBD2
J gene: TRBJ2-3
CDR3 protein: CASRSAAGDSTDTQYF
CDR3 DNA: TGTGCCAGCAGATCCGCGGCGGGGGATAGCACAGATACGCAGTATTTT

clone size: few
V gene: TRBV11-2
D gene: .
J gene: TRBJ1-4
CDR3 protein: CASSLDLIPGARMTNEKLFF
CDR3 DNA: TGTGCCAGCAGCTTAGATCTCATACCCGGGGCTAGGATGACTAATGAAAAACTGTTTTTT

clone size: .
V gene: TRBV5-6
D gene: TRBD1
J gene: TRBJ1-4
CDR3 protein: CASSSPTGPEKLFF
CDR3 DNA: TGTGCCAGCAGCTCGCCGACAGGGCCTGAAAAACTGTTTTTT

clone size: few
V gene: TRBV10-3
D gene: .
J gene: TRBJ2-7
CDR3 protein: CAIRPRDKDYEQYF
CDR3 DNA: TGTGCCATCAGACCGAGGGACAAAGATTACGAGCAGTACTTC